A single sample gave rise to the 4 T cell receptor beta chains below, sequenced in a study of CD8 T cells in Susac syndrome. Reverse transcription of roughly 0.45 to 1 ug RNA used random hexamers. TCRdb re-called the immunoSEQ multiplex PCR reads through MiXCR, storing one row per CDR3 protein. The repertoire holds about 130,000 distinct CDR3 sequences, with nearly 95% as singletons. Sequenced material: CD4+ T cells from PBMCs. These receptors were collected from a human donor in good health.

This clonotype was recorded once. The J gene is TRBJ2-3, the V gene TRBV7-2; 8 bases line up with TRBD2. The CDR3 extends over 15 amino acids. Germline assignment: CDR1 SGHTA and CDR2 FQGNSA. V lost 1 base, J lost 1 base, and 1 base stayed unmatched. The CDR3 sequence is CASSLVLAGTDTQYF. CDR3 nucleotide sequence: TGTGCCAGCAGCTTAGTACTAGCGGGCACAGATACGCAGTATTTT.

The rearrangement links TRBV25-1 to TRBJ2-3, with 7 nucleotides matching TRBD2. The CDR3 runs 15 residues. J was trimmed by 2 bases and V by 2 bases; bases with no gene match: 4. From germline, CDR1 is MGHDK and CDR2 SYGVNS. The CDR3: CASSESGAITDTQYF. For the CDR3, the DNA is TGTGCCAGCAGTGAAAGCGGGGCCATCACAGATACGCAGTATTTT. The whole variable domain, remainder taken from reference TRBV25-1 and TRBJ2-3, is EADIYQTPRYLVIGTGKKITLECSQTMGHDKMYWYQQDPGMELHLIHYSYGVNSTEKGDLSSESTVSRIRTEHFPLTLESARPSHTSQYLCASSESGAITDTQYFGPGTRLTVL.

The chain couples TRBV27 to TRBJ2-7, with TRBD2 matching over 14 bases. V shed 7 bases and J 8 bases; nucleotides not matched to a gene: 4. The CDR3 contains 13 residues. Germline values: CDR1 MNHEY, CDR2 SMNVEV (reference sequence). CDR3 protein: CASKGLAGVKQYF. The CDR3 bases are TGTGCCAGCAAGGGACTAGCGGGAGTTAAGCAGTACTTC.

The chain uses TRBV24-1 and TRBJ2-3; TRBD1 is a possible D gene (5 bases). CDR1 and CDR2 from the germline V gene are KGHDR and SFDVKD. The CDR3 runs 12 residues. Deletions cut 5 bases from V and 6 bases from J, with 8 bases between. As DNA, the CDR3 is TGTGCCACCAGTGGACAGTCGGATACGCAGTATTTT. Translating it yields CATSGQSDTQYF.